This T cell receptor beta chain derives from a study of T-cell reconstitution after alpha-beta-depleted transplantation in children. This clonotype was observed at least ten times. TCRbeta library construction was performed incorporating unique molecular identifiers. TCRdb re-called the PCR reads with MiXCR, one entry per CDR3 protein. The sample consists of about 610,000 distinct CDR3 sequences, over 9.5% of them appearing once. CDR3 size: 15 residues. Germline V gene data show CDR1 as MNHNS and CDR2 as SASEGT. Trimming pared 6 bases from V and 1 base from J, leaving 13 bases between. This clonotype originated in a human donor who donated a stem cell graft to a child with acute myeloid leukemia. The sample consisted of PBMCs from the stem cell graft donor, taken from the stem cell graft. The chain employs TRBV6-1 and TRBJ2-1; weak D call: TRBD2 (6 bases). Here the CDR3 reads CASSKGGGSYNEQFF. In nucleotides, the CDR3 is TGTGCCAGCAGCAAAGGAGGAGGGTCCTACAATGAGCAGTTCTTC.